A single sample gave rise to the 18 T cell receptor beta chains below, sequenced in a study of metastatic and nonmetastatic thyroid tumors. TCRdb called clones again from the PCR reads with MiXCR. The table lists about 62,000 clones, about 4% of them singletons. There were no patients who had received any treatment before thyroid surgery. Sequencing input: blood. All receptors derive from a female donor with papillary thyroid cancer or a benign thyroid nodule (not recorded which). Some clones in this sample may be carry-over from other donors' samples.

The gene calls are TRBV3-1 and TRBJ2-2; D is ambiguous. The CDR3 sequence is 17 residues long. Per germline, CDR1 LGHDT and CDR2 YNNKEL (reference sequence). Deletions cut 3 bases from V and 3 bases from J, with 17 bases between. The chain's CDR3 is CASSHPKTAVDTGELFF. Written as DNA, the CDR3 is TGTGCCAGCAGCCATCCCAAGACGGCGGTGGACACCGGGGAGCTGTTTTTT.

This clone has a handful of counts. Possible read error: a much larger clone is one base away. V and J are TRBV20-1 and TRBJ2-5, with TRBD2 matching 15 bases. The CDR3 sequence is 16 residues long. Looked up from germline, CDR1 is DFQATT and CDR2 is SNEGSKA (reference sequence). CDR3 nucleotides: TGCAGTGCTAGCGGACTAGCGGGAGGGCAGGGGGAGACCCAGCACTTC. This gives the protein CSASGLAGGQGETQHF.

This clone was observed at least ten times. The CDR3 coding sequence is TGTGCCATGGGGACTGATGAACGCTACGAGCAGTACTTC. It encodes CAMGTDERYEQYF. The rearrangement links TRBV10-3 to TRBJ2-7; the D gene is possibly TRBD2 (6 bases). CDR1 is ENHRY and CDR2 is SYGVKD in the germline V gene. The CDR3 is 13 amino acids. Trimming took 9 bases from V and 3 from J, leaving 15 bases between them.

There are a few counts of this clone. As DNA, the CDR3 is TGTGCCAGCAGCTTGACAGGGGGCACTGAAGCTTTCTTT. As protein: CASSLTGGTEAFF. V usage is TRBV5-4 and J usage is TRBJ1-1; TRBD1 matches at 8 bases. Germline CDR1 and CDR2: SGHNT and YYREEE (reference sequence). After removal of 1 base from V and 4 bases from J, the junction contained 0 bases not matched to a gene. The CDR3 contains 13 residues.

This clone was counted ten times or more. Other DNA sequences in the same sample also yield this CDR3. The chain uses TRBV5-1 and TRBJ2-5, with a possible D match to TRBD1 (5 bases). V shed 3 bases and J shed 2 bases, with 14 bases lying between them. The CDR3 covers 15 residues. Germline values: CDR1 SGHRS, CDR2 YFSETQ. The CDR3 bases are TGCGCCAGCAGCTATGGACAACAATTTCAAGAGACCCAGTACTTC. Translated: CASSYGQQFQETQYF.

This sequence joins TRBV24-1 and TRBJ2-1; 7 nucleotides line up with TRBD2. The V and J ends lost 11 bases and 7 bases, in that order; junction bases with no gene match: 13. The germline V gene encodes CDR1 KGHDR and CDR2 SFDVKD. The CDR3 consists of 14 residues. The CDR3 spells CAKDQASGRNEQFF. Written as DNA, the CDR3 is TGTGCCAAGGACCAGGCTAGCGGCAGAAATGAGCAGTTCTTC.

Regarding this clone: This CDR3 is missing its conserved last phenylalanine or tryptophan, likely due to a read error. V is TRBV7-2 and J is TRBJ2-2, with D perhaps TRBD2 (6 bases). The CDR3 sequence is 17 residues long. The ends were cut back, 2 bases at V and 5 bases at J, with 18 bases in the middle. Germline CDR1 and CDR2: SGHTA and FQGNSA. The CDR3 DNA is TGTGCCAGCAGCTTAAGGGTAGCGGCCCTGAAAACCGGGGAGCTGTTTTAT. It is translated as CASSLRVAALKTGELFY.

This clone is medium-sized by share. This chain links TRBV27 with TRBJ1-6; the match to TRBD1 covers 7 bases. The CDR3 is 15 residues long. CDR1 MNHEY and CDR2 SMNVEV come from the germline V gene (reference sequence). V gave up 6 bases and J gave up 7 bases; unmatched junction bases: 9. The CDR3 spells CASSSYRGRNSPLHF. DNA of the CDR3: TGTGCCAGCAGCTCATACAGGGGACGGAATTCACCCCTCCACTTT.

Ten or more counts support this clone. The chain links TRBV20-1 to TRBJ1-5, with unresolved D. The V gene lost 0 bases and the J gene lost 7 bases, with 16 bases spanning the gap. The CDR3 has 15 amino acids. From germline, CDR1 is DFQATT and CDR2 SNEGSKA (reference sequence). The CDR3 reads CSARDPFKGNQPQHF. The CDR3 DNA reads TGCAGTGCTAGAGACCCCTTCAAAGGAAACCAGCCCCAGCATTTT.

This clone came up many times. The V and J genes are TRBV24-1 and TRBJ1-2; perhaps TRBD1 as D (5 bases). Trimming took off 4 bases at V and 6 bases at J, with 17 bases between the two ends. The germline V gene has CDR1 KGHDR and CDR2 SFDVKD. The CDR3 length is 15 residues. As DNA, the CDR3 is TGTGCCACCAGTGACGGGACCTTTGGAGCTAATGGCTACACCTTC. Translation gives CATSDGTFGANGYTF.

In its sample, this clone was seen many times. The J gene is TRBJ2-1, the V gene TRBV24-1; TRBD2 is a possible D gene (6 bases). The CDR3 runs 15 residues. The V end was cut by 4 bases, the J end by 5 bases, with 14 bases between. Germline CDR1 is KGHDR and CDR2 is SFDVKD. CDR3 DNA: TGTGCCACCAGTGAGGAGGCAGGGACTCACAATGAGCAGTTCTTC. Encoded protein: CATSEEAGTHNEQFF.

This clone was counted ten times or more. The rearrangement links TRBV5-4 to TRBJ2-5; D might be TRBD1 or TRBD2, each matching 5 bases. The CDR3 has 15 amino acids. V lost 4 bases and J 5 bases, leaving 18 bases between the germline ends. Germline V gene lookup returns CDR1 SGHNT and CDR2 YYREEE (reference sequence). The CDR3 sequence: CASSASGTQSETQYF. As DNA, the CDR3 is TGTGCCAGCAGCGCTTCCGGGACCCAGTCCGAGACCCAGTACTTC.

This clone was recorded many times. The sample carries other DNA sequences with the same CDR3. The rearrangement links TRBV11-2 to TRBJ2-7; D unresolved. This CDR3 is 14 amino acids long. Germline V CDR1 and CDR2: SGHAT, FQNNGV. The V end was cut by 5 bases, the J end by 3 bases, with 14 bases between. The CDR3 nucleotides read TGTGCCAGCAGCGACCGGACGGACCACTACGAGCAGTACTTC. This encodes CASSDRTDHYEQYF. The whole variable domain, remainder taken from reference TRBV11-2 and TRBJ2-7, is EAGVAQSPRYKIIEKRQSVAFWCNPISGHATLYWYQQILGQGPKLLIQFQNNGVVDDSQLPKDRFSAERLKGVDSTLKIQPAKLEDSAVYLCASSDRTDHYEQYFGPGTRLTVT.

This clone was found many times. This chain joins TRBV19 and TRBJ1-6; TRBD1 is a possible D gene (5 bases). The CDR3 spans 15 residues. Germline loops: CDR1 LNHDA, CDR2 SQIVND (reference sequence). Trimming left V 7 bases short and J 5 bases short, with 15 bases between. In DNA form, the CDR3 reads TGTGCCAGTAACGATCCGGGGCGCGATAATTCACCCCTCCACTTT. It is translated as CASNDPGRDNSPLHF.

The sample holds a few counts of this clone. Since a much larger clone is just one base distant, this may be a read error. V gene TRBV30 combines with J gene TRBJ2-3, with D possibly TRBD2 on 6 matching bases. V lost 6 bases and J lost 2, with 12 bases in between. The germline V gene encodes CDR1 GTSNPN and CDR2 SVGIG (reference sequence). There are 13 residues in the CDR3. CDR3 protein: CACMAGFTDTQYF. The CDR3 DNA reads TGTGCCTGTATGGCGGGGTTCACAGATACGCAGTATTTT.

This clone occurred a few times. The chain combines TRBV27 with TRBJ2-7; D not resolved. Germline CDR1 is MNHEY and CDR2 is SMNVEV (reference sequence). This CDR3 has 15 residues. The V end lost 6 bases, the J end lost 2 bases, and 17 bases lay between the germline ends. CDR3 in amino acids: CASSHLADFAYEQYF. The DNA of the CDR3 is TGTGCCAGCAGCCACTTGGCAGACTTCGCCTACGAGCAGTACTTC.

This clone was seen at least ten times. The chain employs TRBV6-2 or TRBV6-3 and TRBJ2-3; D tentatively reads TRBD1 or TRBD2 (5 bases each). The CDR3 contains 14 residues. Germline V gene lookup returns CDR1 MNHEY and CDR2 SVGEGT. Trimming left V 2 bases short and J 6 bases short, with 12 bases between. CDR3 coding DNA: TGTGCCAGCAGTTACGGGACCCTGGCGGATACGCAGTATTTT. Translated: CASSYGTLADTQYF.

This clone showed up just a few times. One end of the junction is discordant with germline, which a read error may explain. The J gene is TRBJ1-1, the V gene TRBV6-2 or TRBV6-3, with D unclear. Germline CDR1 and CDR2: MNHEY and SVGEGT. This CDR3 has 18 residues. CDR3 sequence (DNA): TGTGCCAGCAGTTACTATGGGGTGGTAGGCAGAAGGAACACTGAAGCTTTCTTC. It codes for CASSYYGVVGRRNTEAFF.